This entry lists 30 T cell receptor beta chains sequenced from one sample in a study of T cells in Graves' hyperthyroidism and ophthalmopathy. What was amplified from RNA transcripts were TCR beta CDR3 regions. An initial round of RT-PCR targeting the TCR CDR3 relied on the HTBI primer set. Each CDR3 protein is one row after TCRdb ran MiXCR on the multiplex PCR reads. The sample has hundreds of thousands of distinct CDR3 sequences, around 16% seen once; the top ten hold 3% to 4%. What was sequenced was blood. The receptors come from a woman younger than 45 with Graves' hyperthyroidism.

This chain connects TRBV19 to TRBJ1-1; TRBD1 might be the D (5 bases). CDR1 LNHDA and CDR2 SQIVND come from the germline V gene (reference sequence). This CDR3 contains 15 residues. The ends were cut back, 4 bases at V and 0 bases at J, with 12 bases in the middle. The CDR3 nucleotides are TGTGCCAGTAGTAACCCGGGACGGATGAACACTGAAGCTTTCTTT. Translation gives CASSNPGRMNTEAFF.

This clonotype was seen at least ten times. CDR3 coding DNA: TGCAGTGCTACAATGGAGAACTCCTACGAGCAGTACTTC. It yields the protein CSATMENSYEQYF. V usage is TRBV20-1 and J usage is TRBJ2-7; D call uncertain. Germline assignment: CDR1 DFQATT and CDR2 SNEGSKA (reference sequence). This CDR3 is 13 amino acids long. V was pared by 4 bases and J by 0 bases, with 10 bases between.

This clonotype was detected many times. The chain joins TRBV30 to TRBJ2-7; TRBD2 matches 10 bases. Germline V gene lookup returns CDR1 GTSNPN and CDR2 SVGIG (reference sequence). Trimming took 0 bases from V and 4 from J; bases not matched to a gene: 6. The CDR3 covers 15 residues. This CDR3 is CAWSVSLAGVYEQYF. The CDR3, as DNA: TGTGCCTGGAGTGTTTCCCTAGCGGGAGTGTACGAGCAGTACTTC. Full variable domain (missing parts from reference TRBV30 and TRBJ2-7): SQTIHQWPATLVQPVGSPLSLECTVEGTSNPNLYWYRQAAGRGLQLLFYSVGIGQISSEVPQNLSASRPQDRQFILSSKKLLLSDSGFYLCAWSVSLAGVYEQYFGPGTRLTVT.

About this clonotype itself: The conserved phenylalanine or tryptophan is not found at the CDR3 terminus, so this likely reflects a read error. The chain employs TRBV6-5 and TRBJ2-7, with D perhaps TRBD1 or TRBD2 (5 bases each). The CDR3 is made up of 18 amino acids. Trimming pared 2 bases from V and 5 bases from J, leaving 25 bases between. Germline CDR1 is MNHEY and CDR2 is SVGAGI. The CDR3 loop is CASSYQIVGTVEVHEQYL. CDR3 DNA: TGTGCCAGCAGTTACCAAATTGTGGGGACGGTGGAAGTCCACGAGCAGTACCTC.

This clonotype was observed a handful of times. The chain couples TRBV6-5 to TRBJ1-5; unclear D gene. The germline CDR1 and CDR2 sequences are MNHEY and SVGAGI. This CDR3 has 14 amino acids. With 2 bases removed from V and 3 bases from J, the gap between germline ends came to 8 bases. The CDR3 DNA sequence: TGTGCCAGCAGTTACAGCCCCGCCAATCAGCCCCAGCATTTT. Its translation is CASSYSPANQPQHF.

This clonotype came up many times. The chain has TRBV18 and TRBJ2-1; D uncertain. CDR3 length equals 14 residues. Between the trimmed V and J ends, which lost 8 bases and 4 bases, there was a span of 15 bases. The germline V gene has CDR1 KGHSH and CDR2 LQKENI. In DNA, the CDR3 is TGTGCCAGCAGCCCCCCTGGACCGTACAATGAGCAGTTCTTC. Protein product: CASSPPGPYNEQFF.

The V and J genes are TRBV27 and TRBJ2-6, with 9 bases lining up with TRBD1. The CDR3 totals 21 residues. The germline V gene encodes CDR1 MNHEY and CDR2 SMNVEV (reference sequence). The J segment lost 0 bases and the V segment lost 3 bases, leaving 15 bases of the junction unmatched. CDR3 DNA sequence: TGTGCCAGCAGTTTTTTTGGGGGGACAGGGCCAATTTTCTCTGGGGCCAACGTCCTGACTTTC. It yields the protein CASSFFGGTGPIFSGANVLTF.

Only a few counts were recorded for this clonotype. The gene calls are TRBV7-9 and TRBJ1-3; D perhaps matches TRBD1 (5 bases). CDR1 is SEHNR and CDR2 is FQNEAQ in the germline V gene (reference sequence). The CDR3 sequence is 15 residues long. The V and J ends lost 3 bases and 6 bases respectively, with 15 bases between them. The CDR3 is CASSLGDHSENTIYF. For the CDR3, the DNA is TGTGCCAGCAGCTTGGGGGACCACAGTGAAAACACCATATATTTT.

This clonotype was counted ten times or more. The V call is TRBV5-1, the J call TRBJ1-1; D is undetermined. The germline V and J ends were trimmed by 0 bases and 4 bases, with 7 bases remaining between them. From germline, CDR1 is SGHRS and CDR2 YFSETQ. The CDR3 is 13 amino acids. The CDR3 sequence: CASSLAVSTEAFF. CDR3 nucleotides: TGCGCCAGCAGCTTGGCTGTAAGCACTGAAGCTTTCTTT.

At least ten counts were recorded for this clonotype. The gene calls are TRBV7-6 and TRBJ1-4; D is undetermined. V shed 5 bases and J shed 12 bases, with 16 bases lying between them. The CDR3 covers 13 residues. The germline CDR1 and CDR2 sequences are SGHVS and FNYEAQ. The CDR3 is CASSRGMQSELFF. As DNA, the CDR3 is TGTGCCAGCAGCCGCGGGATGCAAAGTGAACTGTTTTTT.

This clonotype occurred many times. The CDR3 reads CASSVWGGTEAFF. CDR3 in DNA: TGTGCCAGCAGTGTGTGGGGAGGAACTGAAGCTTTCTTT. This chain links TRBV6-1 with TRBJ1-1; D remains unclear. In germline, CDR1 is MNHNS, CDR2 SASEGT. The CDR3 covers 13 residues. Between the trimmed V and J ends, which lost 4 bases and 5 bases, there was a span of 11 bases.

The chain links TRBV28 to TRBJ1-5, with TRBD1 identical over 7 bases. The J segment lost 5 bases and the V segment lost 8 bases, leaving 3 bases of the junction unmatched. The CDR3 sequence is 12 residues long. Germline V gene lookup returns CDR1 MDHEN and CDR2 SYDVKM. The CDR3 protein is CASGRGDQPQHF. CDR3 nucleotide sequence: TGTGCCAGCGGCAGGGGGGATCAGCCCCAGCATTTT.

V is TRBV9 and J is TRBJ2-1; D might be TRBD2 (6 bases). Trimming removed 9 bases at V and 3 bases at J, with 19 bases between. This CDR3 is built from 15 residues. The germline CDR1 and CDR2 sequences are SGDLS and YYNGEE. The CDR3 coding sequence is TGTGCCACTACAAAGCTGGAGGGGATCTACAATGAGCAGTTCTTC. Translation gives CATTKLEGIYNEQFF.

The V call is TRBV29-1, the J call TRBJ2-6; D remains ambiguous. Per the germline V gene, CDR1 is SQVTM and CDR2 is ANQGSEA. The CDR3 length is 13 residues. Trimming left V 7 bases short and J 0 bases short, with 7 bases between. The CDR3 loop is CSARPSGANVLTF. As DNA, the CDR3 is TGCAGCGCCCGACCCTCTGGGGCCAACGTCCTGACTTTC. Full variable domain (outside the CDR3, taken from reference TRBV29-1 and TRBJ2-6): SAVISQKPSRDICQRGTSLTIQCQVDSQVTMMFWYRQQPGQSLTLIATANQGSEATYESGFVIDKFPISRPNLTFSTLTVSNMSPEDSSIYLCSARPSGANVLTFGAGSRLTVL.

This clonotype was detected a few times. The V and J genes are TRBV24-1 and TRBJ2-3; either TRBD1 or TRBD2 may supply D (5 bases each). This CDR3 is 17 amino acids long. Trimming removed 1 base from V and 0 bases from J, with 13 bases in between. The V gene's germline CDR1 is KGHDR and CDR2 SFDVKD. The CDR3, as DNA: TGTGCCACCAGTGATTTTCCCAGGGAGAGTAGCACAGATACGCAGTATTTT. It translates to CATSDFPRESSTDTQYF.

This clonotype occurred a few times. V is TRBV2 and J is TRBJ1-4; TRBD1 might be the D (5 bases). From germline, CDR1 is SNHLY and CDR2 FYNNEI. The CDR3 sequence is 15 residues long. Trimming pared 8 bases from V and 5 bases from J, leaving 18 bases between. This chain's CDR3 is CASYNPGRDNEKLFF. For the CDR3, the DNA is TGTGCCAGCTATAACCCAGGGAGGGACAATGAAAAACTGTTTTTT.

This clonotype came up a few times. This chain uses TRBV20-1 with TRBJ1-6; 8 bases are shared with TRBD1. The V gene's germline CDR1 is DFQATT and CDR2 SNEGSKA (reference sequence). The CDR3 consists of 15 residues. V shed 3 bases, J shed 6 bases, and the junction held 7 bases outside the gene matches. CDR3 loop: CSARGQELINSPLHF. In DNA form, the CDR3 reads TGCAGTGCTAGGGGACAGGAACTTATTAATTCACCCCTCCACTTT.

This clonotype occurred many times. The genes are TRBV12-3 or TRBV12-4 and TRBJ2-7; 8 bases align to TRBD2. CDR3 size: 14 residues. V gave up 3 bases and J gave up 3 bases; unmatched junction bases: 4. CDR3 loop: CASSFASGFYEQYF. The CDR3 DNA reads TGTGCCAGCAGTTTTGCTAGCGGGTTCTACGAGCAGTACTTC.

This clonotype showed up many times. The CDR3 here is CASSLFGTALYEQYF. The CDR3, as DNA: TGTGCCAGCAGCTTATTCGGGACAGCACTTTACGAGCAGTACTTC. The chain combines TRBV7-2 with TRBJ2-7; 7 bases fit TRBD1. Germline assignment: CDR1 SGHTA and CDR2 FQGNSA. V was clipped by 2 bases and J by 4 bases; unmatched bases: 8. This CDR3 has 15 residues. The variable domain in full, completed from reference TRBV7-2 and TRBJ2-7, reads GAGVSQSPSNKVTEKGKDVELRCDPISGHTALYWYRQSLGQGLEFLIYFQGNSAPDKSGLPSDRFSAERTGGSVSTLTIQRTQQEDSAVYLCASSLFGTALYEQYFGPGTRLTVT.

The chain is built from TRBV28 and TRBJ2-1; no reliable D call. Germline V gene lookup returns CDR1 MDHEN and CDR2 SYDVKM. The CDR3 contains 12 residues. Trimming left V 6 bases short and J 9 bases short, with 12 bases between. As DNA, the CDR3 is TGTGCCAGCAGCCCTCCCTCGGCTGAGCAGTTCTTC. Its protein product is CASSPPSAEQFF. Based on the CDR3 plus reference TRBV28 and TRBJ2-1, the full variable domain is DVKVTQSSRYLVKRTGEKVFLECVQDMDHENMFWYRQDPGLGLRLIYFSYDVKMKEKGDIPEGYSVSREKKERFSLILESASTNQTSMYLCASSPPSAEQFFGPGTRLTVL.

This clonotype turned up a few times. The chain uses TRBV20-1 and TRBJ2-5; 11 bases are shared with TRBD2. The CDR3 consists of 14 residues. Germline V gene sequence: CDR1 DFQATT, CDR2 SNEGSKA (reference sequence). CDR3 DNA sequence: TGCAGCCTCTTAGCGGGAGGGTTTGGTGAGACCCAGTACTTC. Translated: CSLLAGGFGETQYF.

This clonotype came up many times. This chain joins TRBV10-3 and TRBJ2-7, with D possibly TRBD2 on 5 matching bases. From germline, CDR1 is ENHRY and CDR2 SYGVKD. Deletions cut 4 bases from V and 4 bases from J, with 5 bases between. This CDR3 is 11 amino acids long. The CDR3 spells CAISAGYEQYF. CDR3 in DNA: TGTGCCATCAGTGCGGGGTACGAGCAGTACTTC.

This clonotype turned up a few times. The J gene is TRBJ1-1, the V gene TRBV29-1, with D possibly TRBD1 on 6 matching bases. Trimming left V 3 bases short and J 1 base short, with 9 bases between. The germline CDR1 and CDR2 sequences are SQVTM and ANQGSEA. There are 13 residues in the CDR3. CDR3 protein: CSVDRGQNTEAFF. CDR3 in DNA: TGCAGCGTTGATAGGGGACAGAACACTGAAGCTTTCTTT.

This clonotype was seen ten or more times. V gene TRBV7-2 combines with J gene TRBJ2-1; 9 nucleotides match TRBD1. The ends lost 1 base at V and 9 bases at J; junction bases unmatched: 10. Germline loops: CDR1 SGHTA, CDR2 FQGNSA. CDR3 length: 16 residues. In nucleotides, the CDR3 is TGTGCCAGCAGCTTAGTTGGGACAGGGCAGCTCAGTGAGCAGTTCTTC. Residues: CASSLVGTGQLSEQFF.

This clonotype was seen a handful of times. The genes are TRBV19 and TRBJ1-2; 9 nucleotides agree with TRBD1. This CDR3 comprises 17 residues. J was trimmed by 4 bases and V by 6 bases; bases with no gene match: 15. CDR1 LNHDA and CDR2 SQIVND come from the germline V gene (reference sequence). This chain's CDR3 is CASSTGTGRMVPYGYTF. The CDR3 coding sequence is TGTGCCAGTAGCACCGGGACAGGGCGAATGGTCCCCTATGGCTACACCTTC.

Ten or more counts support this clonotype. V usage is TRBV20-1 and J usage is TRBJ2-7, with D perhaps TRBD1 (5 bases). The CDR3 is made up of 16 amino acids. Trimming left V 0 bases short and J 1 base short, with 16 bases between. CDR1 and CDR2 from the germline V gene are DFQATT and SNEGSKA (reference sequence). CDR3 sequence (DNA): TGCAGTGCTAGAGATTATATACCTACAGGTTCCTACGAGCAGTACTTC. Translation: CSARDYIPTGSYEQYF.

This clonotype was observed at least ten times. V is TRBV6-5 and J is TRBJ2-7; tentatively, D is TRBD2 (6 bases). The CDR3 consists of 13 residues. The germline V gene has CDR1 MNHEY and CDR2 SVGAGI. V was clipped by 7 bases and J by 6 bases, with 16 bases between them. As DNA, the CDR3 is TGTGCCAGCACCCCCGGGAGCTTCTTCGAGCAGTACTTC. It encodes CASTPGSFFEQYF.

V usage is TRBV28 and J usage is TRBJ2-7; D is possibly TRBD1 or TRBD2 (7 bases each). The V end lost 8 bases, the J end lost 5 bases, and 22 bases lay between the germline ends. The CDR3 extends over 15 amino acids. Per germline, CDR1 MDHEN and CDR2 SYDVKM. The CDR3 sequence is CASQGGSGFTNEQYF. The CDR3 DNA reads TGTGCCAGCCAGGGGGGGAGCGGATTCACCAACGAGCAGTACTTC.

This clonotype was picked up many times. The gene calls are TRBV20-1 and TRBJ1-2, with TRBD1 identical over 7 bases. This CDR3 has 12 amino acids. The germline V gene has CDR1 DFQATT and CDR2 SNEGSKA (reference sequence). The CDR3 region is CSTPTGNHGYTF. CDR3 nucleotides: TGCAGCACGCCGACAGGGAACCATGGCTACACCTTC.

The V and J genes are TRBV29-1 and TRBJ2-1; no clear D gene. V gave up 4 bases and J gave up 3 bases, with 10 bases separating them. CDR1 and CDR2 from the germline V gene are SQVTM and ANQGSEA. The CDR3 length is 13 residues. CDR3 in amino acids: CSVVLWVYNEQFF. For the CDR3, the DNA is TGCAGCGTTGTTCTATGGGTCTACAATGAGCAGTTCTTC.